These 7 T cell receptor beta chains came from one sample sequenced in a study of OX40 agonist ivuxolimab in advanced cancers. Generated by immunoSEQ multiplex PCR, the TCRdb table keeps only in-frame clones and is missing some. Of about 100,000 clones in the sample, 80% to 95% were seen once. The material sequenced was CD4+ or CD8+ T cells sorted from blood, taken in a trial of the OX40 agonist ivuxolimab. All receptors come from an adult with an advanced solid tumor such as melanoma, head and neck, liver or kidney cancer.

V gene TRBV5-1 combines with J gene TRBJ1-5, with D possibly being TRBD1 (6 bases). The V and J ends lost 4 bases and 7 bases respectively, with 15 bases between them. The CDR3 spans 14 residues. Germline V gene sequence: CDR1 SGHRS, CDR2 YFSETQ. CDR3 DNA sequence: TGCGCCAGCAGCCCCGAGGGGGGAAGACAGCCCCAGCATTTT. It yields the protein CASSPEGGRQPQHF.

The V gene is TRBV28, the J gene TRBJ2-6, with a weak D call TRBD1 (6 bases). Germline CDR1 is MDHEN and CDR2 is SYDVKM. CDR3 size: 16 residues. Trimming left V 3 bases short and J 1 base short, with 10 bases between. The CDR3 region is CASSFPRGSGANVLTF. For the CDR3, the DNA is TGTGCCAGCAGTTTCCCCAGGGGATCTGGGGCCAACGTCCTGACTTTC. Full variable domain (missing parts from reference TRBV28 and TRBJ2-6): DVKVTQSSRYLVKRTGEKVFLECVQDMDHENMFWYRQDPGLGLRLIYFSYDVKMKEKGDIPEGYSVSREKKERFSLILESASTNQTSMYLCASSFPRGSGANVLTFGAGSRLTVL.

This clone appeared a single time. This sequence joins TRBV6-6 and TRBJ1-3; D uncertain. Trimming removed 2 bases from V and 0 bases from J, with 8 bases in between. The CDR3 spans 15 residues. Germline values: CDR1 MNHNY, CDR2 SVGAGI (reference sequence). CDR3 loop: CASSYSGSSGNTIYF. In DNA form, the CDR3 reads TGTGCCAGCAGTTACAGCGGCAGCTCTGGAAACACCATATATTTT.

The chain couples TRBV29-1 to TRBJ2-3; D gene uncertain. The germline V gene has CDR1 SQVTM and CDR2 ANQGSEA. V dropped 5 bases and J dropped 0 bases, with 3 bases sitting between them. This CDR3 has 11 residues. CDR3 sequence: CSVSSTDTQYF. The CDR3 nucleotides read TGCAGCGTTTCGAGCACAGATACGCAGTATTTT.

The chain carries TRBV28 and TRBJ2-7; the match to TRBD1 covers 7 bases. Per germline, CDR1 MDHEN and CDR2 SYDVKM. Germline trimming cut 2 bases from V and 6 bases from J; bases unmatched to any gene: 4. This CDR3 region has 13 residues. The CDR3 spells CASSLRQGGEQYF. As DNA, the CDR3 is TGTGCCAGCAGTTTAAGACAGGGCGGCGAGCAGTACTTC.

The genes are TRBV7-8 and TRBJ1-5; TRBD1 agrees at 7 bases. CDR1 is SGHVS, CDR2 FQNEAQ, per germline. This CDR3 contains 19 residues. Losses at the gene ends were 5 bases for V and 0 bases for J; bases not matched to a gene: 16. CDR3 bases: TGTGCCAGCAGCGCGTCCAGCCAGACAGGGTTGGGTAGCAATCAGCCCCAGCATTTT. It yields the protein CASSASSQTGLGSNQPQHF. The full variable domain, completed using reference TRBV7-8 and TRBJ1-5, is GAGVSQSPRYKVAKRGQDVALRCDPISGHVSLFWYQQALGQGPEFLTYFQNEAQLDKSGLPSDRFFAERPEGSVSTLKIQRTQQEDSAVYLCASSASSQTGLGSNQPQHFGDGTRLSIL.

The chain joins TRBV6-5 to TRBJ1-2; a weak D match, TRBD1 (6 bases). Deletions cut 3 bases from V and 7 bases from J, with 15 bases between. Germline values: CDR1 MNHEY, CDR2 SVGAGI. CDR3 length: 14 residues. CDR3 nucleotide sequence: TGTGCCAGCAGTTATAGTAGGGACACGGGTGGCTACACCTTC. As protein: CASSYSRDTGGYTF.